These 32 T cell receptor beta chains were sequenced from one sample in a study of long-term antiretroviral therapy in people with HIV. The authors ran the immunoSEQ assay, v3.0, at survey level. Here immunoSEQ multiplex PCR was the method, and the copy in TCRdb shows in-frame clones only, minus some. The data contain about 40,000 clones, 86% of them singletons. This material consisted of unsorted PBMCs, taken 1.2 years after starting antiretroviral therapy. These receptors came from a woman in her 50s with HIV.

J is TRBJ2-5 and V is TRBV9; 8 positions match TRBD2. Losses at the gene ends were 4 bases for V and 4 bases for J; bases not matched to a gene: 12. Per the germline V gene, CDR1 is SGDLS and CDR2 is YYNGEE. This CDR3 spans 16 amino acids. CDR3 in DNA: TGTGCCAGCAGCTCAGGCGCGGGGGGCCCGCGAGAGACCCAGTACTTC. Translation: CASSSGAGGPRETQYF.

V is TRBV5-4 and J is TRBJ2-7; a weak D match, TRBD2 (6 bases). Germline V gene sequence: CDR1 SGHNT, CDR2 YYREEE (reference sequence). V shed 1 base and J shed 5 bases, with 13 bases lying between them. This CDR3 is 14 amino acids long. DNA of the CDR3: TGTGCCAGCAGCTTGAAACTAGCTCAGGACGAGCAGTACTTC. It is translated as CASSLKLAQDEQYF.

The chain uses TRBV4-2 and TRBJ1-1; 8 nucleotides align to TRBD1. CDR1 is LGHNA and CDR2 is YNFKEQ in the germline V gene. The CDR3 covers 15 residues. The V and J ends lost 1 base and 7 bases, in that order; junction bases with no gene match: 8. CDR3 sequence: CASSQVVGTGREAFF. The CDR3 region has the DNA TGTGCCAGCAGCCAAGTTGTGGGGACAGGCCGTGAAGCTTTCTTT.

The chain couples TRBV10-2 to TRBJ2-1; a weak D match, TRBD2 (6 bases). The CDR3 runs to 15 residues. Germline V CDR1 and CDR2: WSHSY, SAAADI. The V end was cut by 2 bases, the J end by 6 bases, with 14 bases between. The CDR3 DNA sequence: TGCGCCAGCAGTGAGACGGGACCCGGGGGCAATGAGCAGTTCTTC. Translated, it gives CASSETGPGGNEQFF.

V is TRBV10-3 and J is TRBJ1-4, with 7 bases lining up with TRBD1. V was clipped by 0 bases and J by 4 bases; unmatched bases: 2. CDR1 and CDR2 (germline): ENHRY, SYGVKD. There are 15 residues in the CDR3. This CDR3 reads CAISESRDSNEKLFF. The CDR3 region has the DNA TGTGCCATCAGTGAGTCGAGGGACAGTAATGAAAAACTGTTTTTT.

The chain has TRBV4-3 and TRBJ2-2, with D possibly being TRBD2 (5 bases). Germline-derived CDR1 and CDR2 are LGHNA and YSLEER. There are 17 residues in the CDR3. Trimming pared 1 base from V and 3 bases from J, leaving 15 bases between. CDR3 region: CASSQGGRGSYTGELFF. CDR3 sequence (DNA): TGCGCCAGCAGCCAAGGCGGCCGGGGATCGTACACCGGGGAGCTGTTTTTT.

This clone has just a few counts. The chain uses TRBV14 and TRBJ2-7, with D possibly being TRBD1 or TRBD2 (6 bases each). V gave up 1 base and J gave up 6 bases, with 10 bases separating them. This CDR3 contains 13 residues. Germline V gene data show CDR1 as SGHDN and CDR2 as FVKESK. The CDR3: CASSQVGGAEQYF. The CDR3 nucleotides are TGTGCCAGCAGCCAAGTCGGGGGCGCCGAGCAGTACTTC.

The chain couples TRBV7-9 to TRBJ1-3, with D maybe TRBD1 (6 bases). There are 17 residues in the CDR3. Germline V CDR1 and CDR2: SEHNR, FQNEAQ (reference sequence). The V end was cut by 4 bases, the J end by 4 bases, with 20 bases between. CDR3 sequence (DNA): TGTGCCAGCAGCTCCTTAGGGGGGGGGCCAGAAGGAAACACCATATATTTT. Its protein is CASSSLGGGPEGNTIYF.

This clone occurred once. The CDR3 spells CASSAPGQGGYGYTF. The CDR3 DNA follows: TGTGCCAGCAGCGCCCCGGGACAGGGCGGGTATGGCTACACCTTC. This chain joins TRBV5-6 and TRBJ1-2, with TRBD1 identical over 9 bases. Trimming removed 4 bases from V and 5 bases from J; junction bases left unmatched: 9. Germline-derived CDR1 and CDR2 are SGHDT and YYEEEE. The CDR3 contains 15 residues.

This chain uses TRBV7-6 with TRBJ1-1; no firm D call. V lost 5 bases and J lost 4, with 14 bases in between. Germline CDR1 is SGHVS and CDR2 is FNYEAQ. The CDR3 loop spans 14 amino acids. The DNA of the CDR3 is TGTGCCAGCAGCCCCGTGCCCGGGGTCACTGAAGCTTTCTTT. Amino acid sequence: CASSPVPGVTEAFF.

As DNA, the CDR3 is TGTGCCAGCAGCCGACGGGGGAATCCCCCAGATACGCAGTATTTT. Its protein product is CASSRRGNPPDTQYF. The rearrangement joins TRBV14 to TRBJ2-3, with a tentative D call TRBD2 (6 bases). Trimming shortened V by 4 bases and J by 4 bases, and 15 bases separated the two germline ends. The germline V gene has CDR1 SGHDN and CDR2 FVKESK. This CDR3 region has 15 residues.

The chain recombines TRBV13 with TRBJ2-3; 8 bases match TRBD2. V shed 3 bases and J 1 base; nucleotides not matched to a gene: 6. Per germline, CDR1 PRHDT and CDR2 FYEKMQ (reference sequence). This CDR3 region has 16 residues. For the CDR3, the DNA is TGTGCCAGCAGCTTCAGAGCGGGGGCCCGCACAGATACGCAGTATTTT. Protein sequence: CASSFRAGARTDTQYF.

The CDR3 protein is CASSSGTDRYGYTF. As DNA, the CDR3 is TGTGCCAGCAGTTCGGGGACAGACCGCTATGGCTACACCTTC. This chain links TRBV6-5 with TRBJ1-2; 7 bases match TRBD1. The V segment lost 4 bases and the J segment 4 bases; nucleotides outside the gene matches: 6. The germline CDR1 and CDR2 sequences are MNHEY and SVGAGI. This CDR3 contains 14 residues.

Here the CDR3 reads CVVAGLLNTEAFF. DNA for the CDR3: TGTGTTGTAGCGGGGCTTCTGAACACTGAAGCTTTCTTT. This sequence joins TRBV2 and TRBJ1-1, with a weak D call TRBD1 (5 bases). The germline V gene encodes CDR1 SNHLY and CDR2 FYNNEI. CDR3 size: 13 residues.

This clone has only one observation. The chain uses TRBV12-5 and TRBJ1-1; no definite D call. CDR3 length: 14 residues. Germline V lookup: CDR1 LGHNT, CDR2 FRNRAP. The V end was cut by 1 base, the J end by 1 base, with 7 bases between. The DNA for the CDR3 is TGTGCTAGTGGTTTGGAACTTAAGAACACTGAAGCTTTCTTT. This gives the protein CASGLELKNTEAFF. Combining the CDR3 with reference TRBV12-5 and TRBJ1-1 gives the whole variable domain DARVTQTPRHKVTEMGQEVTMRCQPILGHNTVFWYRQTMMQGLELLAYFRNRAPLDDSGMPKDRFSAEMPDATLATLKIQPSEPRDSAVYFCASGLELKNTEAFFGQGTRLTVV.

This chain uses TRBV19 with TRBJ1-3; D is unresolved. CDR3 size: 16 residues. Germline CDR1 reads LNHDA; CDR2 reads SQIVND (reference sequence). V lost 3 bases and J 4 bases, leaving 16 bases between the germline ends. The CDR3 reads CASSIWGWSGGNTIYF. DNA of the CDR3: TGTGCCAGTAGTATCTGGGGATGGAGTGGGGGAAACACCATATATTTT.

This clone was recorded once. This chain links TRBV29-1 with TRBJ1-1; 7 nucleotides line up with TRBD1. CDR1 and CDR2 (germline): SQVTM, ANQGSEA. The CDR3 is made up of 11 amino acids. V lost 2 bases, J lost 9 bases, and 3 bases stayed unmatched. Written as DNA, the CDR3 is TGCAGCGTTGAAAAGGGACAGCAAGCTTTCTTT. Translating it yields CSVEKGQQAFF. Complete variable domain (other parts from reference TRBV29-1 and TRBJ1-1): SAVISQKPSRDICQRGTSLTIQCQVDSQVTMMFWYRQQPGQSLTLIATANQGSEATYESGFVIDKFPISRPNLTFSTLTVSNMSPEDSSIYLCSVEKGQQAFFGQGTRLTVV.

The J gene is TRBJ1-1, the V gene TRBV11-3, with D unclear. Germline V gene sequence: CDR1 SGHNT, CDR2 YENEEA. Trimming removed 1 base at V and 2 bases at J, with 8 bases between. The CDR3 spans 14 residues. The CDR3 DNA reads TGTGCCAGCAGCTTAGGACGGACCAACACTGAAGCTTTCTTT. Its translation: CASSLGRTNTEAFF.

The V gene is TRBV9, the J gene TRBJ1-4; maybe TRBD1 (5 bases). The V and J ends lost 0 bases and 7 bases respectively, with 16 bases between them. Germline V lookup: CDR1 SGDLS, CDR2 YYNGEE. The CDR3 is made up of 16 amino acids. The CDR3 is CASSVDWRGRGEKLFF. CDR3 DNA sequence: TGTGCCAGCAGCGTAGATTGGAGGGGCCGGGGTGAAAAACTGTTTTTT.

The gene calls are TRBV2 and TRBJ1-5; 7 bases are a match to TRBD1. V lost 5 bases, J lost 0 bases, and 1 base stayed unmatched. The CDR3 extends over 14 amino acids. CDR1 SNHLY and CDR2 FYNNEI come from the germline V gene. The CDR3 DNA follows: TGTGCCAGCAGTAGGGGGCCTAGCAATCAGCCCCAGCATTTT. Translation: CASSRGPSNQPQHF.

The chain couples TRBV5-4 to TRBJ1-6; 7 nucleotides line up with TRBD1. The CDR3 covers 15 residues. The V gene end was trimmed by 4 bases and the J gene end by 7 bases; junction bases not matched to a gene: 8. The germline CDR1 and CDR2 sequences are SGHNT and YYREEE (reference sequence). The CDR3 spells CASSMKGAHNSPLHF. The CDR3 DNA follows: TGTGCCAGCAGCATGAAGGGGGCGCACAATTCACCCCTCCACTTT.

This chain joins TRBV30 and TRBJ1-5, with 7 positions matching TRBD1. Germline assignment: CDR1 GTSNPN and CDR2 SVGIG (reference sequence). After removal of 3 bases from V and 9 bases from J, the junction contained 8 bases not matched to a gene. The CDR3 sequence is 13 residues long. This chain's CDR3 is CAWRASGGGPQHF. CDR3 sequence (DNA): TGTGCCTGGAGGGCCTCAGGGGGGGGGCCCCAGCATTTT.

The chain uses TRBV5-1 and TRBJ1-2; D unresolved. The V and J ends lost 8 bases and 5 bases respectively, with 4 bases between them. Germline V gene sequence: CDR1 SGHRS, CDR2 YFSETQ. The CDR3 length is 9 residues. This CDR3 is CARLYGYTF. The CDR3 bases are TGCGCCAGACTATATGGCTACACCTTC. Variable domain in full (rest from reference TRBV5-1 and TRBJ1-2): KAGVTQTPRYLIKTRGQQVTLSCSPISGHRSVSWYQQTPGQGLQFLFEYFSETQRNKGNFPGRFSGRQFSNSRSEMNVSTLELGDSALYLCARLYGYTFGSGTRLTVV.

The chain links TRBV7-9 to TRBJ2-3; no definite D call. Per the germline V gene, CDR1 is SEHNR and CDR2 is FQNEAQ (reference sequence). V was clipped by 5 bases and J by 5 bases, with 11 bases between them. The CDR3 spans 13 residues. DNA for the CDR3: TGTGCCAGCAGCCCCCAAGGGCTAGATACGCAGTATTTT. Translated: CASSPQGLDTQYF.

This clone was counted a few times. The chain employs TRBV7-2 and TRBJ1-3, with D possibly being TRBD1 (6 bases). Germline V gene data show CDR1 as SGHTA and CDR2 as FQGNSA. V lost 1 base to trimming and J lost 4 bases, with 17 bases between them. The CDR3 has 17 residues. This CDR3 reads CASSLVGTGAQGNTIYF. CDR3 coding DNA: TGTGCCAGCAGCTTAGTGGGGACGGGGGCGCAAGGAAACACCATATATTTT.

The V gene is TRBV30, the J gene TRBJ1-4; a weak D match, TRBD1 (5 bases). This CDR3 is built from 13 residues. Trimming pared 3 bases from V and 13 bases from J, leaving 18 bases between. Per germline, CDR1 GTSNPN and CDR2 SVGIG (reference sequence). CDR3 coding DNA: TGTGCCTGGAGCCGGGACCAGGCAACTCGACTGTTTTTT. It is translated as CAWSRDQATRLFF.

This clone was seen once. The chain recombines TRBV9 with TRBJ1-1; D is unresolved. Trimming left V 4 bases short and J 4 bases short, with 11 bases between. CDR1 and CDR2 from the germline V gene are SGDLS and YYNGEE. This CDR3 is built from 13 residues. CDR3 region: CASSLYTATEAFF. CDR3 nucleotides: TGTGCCAGCAGCCTCTACACGGCCACTGAAGCTTTCTTT.

The CDR3 sequence: CASSQASAGIFNEQFF. The CDR3 DNA sequence: TGCGCCAGCAGCCAAGCTTCAGCGGGGATCTTCAATGAGCAGTTCTTC. This chain joins TRBV4-3 and TRBJ2-1, with 7 bases aligning to TRBD2. Trimming at V came to 1 base and at J to 6 bases, leaving 9 bases not matched to a gene. The CDR3 contains 16 residues. Germline V lookup: CDR1 LGHNA, CDR2 YSLEER.

The CDR3 sequence: CAISESTGRYNEQFF. The DNA for the CDR3 is TGTGCCATCAGTGAGTCGACAGGTCGCTACAATGAGCAGTTCTTC. The chain has TRBV10-3 and TRBJ2-1, with a possible D match to TRBD1 (6 bases). Trimming took 0 bases from V and 3 from J, leaving 9 bases between them. CDR3 size: 15 residues. Germline-derived CDR1 and CDR2 are ENHRY and SYGVKD.

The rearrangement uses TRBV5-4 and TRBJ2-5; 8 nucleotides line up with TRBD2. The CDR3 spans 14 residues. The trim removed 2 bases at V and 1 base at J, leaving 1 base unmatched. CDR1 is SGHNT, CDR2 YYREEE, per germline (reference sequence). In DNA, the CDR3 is TGTGCCAGCAGCTTTCGGGGGGGCCAAGAGACCCAGTACTTC. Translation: CASSFRGGQETQYF. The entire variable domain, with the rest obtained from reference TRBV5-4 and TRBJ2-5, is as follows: ETGVTQSPTHLIKTRGQQVTLRCSSQSGHNTVSWYQQALGQGPQFIFQYYREEENGRGNFPPRFSGLQFPNYSSELNVNALELDDSALYLCASSFRGGQETQYFGPGTRLLVL.

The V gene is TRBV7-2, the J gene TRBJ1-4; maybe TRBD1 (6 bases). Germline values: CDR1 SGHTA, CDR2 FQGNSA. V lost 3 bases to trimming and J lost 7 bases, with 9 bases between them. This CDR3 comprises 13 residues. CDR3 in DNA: TGTGCCAGCAGCTTGGGGGCGGGTGAAAAACTGTTTTTT. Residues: CASSLGAGEKLFF.

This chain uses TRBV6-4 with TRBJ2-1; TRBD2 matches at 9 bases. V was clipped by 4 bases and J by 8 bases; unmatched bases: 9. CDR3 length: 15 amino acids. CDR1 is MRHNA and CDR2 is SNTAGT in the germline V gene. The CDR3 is CASSAEAGGHYEQFF. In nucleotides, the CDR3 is TGTGCCAGCAGTGCGGAAGCGGGGGGCCACTATGAGCAGTTCTTC.